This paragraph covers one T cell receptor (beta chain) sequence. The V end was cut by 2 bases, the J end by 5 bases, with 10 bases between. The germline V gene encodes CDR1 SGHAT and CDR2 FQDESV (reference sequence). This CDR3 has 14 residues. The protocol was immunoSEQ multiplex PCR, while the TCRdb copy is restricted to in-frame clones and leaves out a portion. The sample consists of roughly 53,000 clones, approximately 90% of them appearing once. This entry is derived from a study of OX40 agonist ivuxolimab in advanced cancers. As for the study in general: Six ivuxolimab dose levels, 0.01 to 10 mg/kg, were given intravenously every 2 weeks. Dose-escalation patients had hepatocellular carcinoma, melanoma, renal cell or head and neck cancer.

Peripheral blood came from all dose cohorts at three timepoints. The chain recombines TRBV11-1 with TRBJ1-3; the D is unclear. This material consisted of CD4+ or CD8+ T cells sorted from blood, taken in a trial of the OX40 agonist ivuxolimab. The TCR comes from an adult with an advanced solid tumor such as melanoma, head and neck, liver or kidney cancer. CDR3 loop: CASSLNEGRNTIYF. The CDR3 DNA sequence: TGTGCCAGCAGCTTAAACGAGGGAAGAAACACCATATATTTT.